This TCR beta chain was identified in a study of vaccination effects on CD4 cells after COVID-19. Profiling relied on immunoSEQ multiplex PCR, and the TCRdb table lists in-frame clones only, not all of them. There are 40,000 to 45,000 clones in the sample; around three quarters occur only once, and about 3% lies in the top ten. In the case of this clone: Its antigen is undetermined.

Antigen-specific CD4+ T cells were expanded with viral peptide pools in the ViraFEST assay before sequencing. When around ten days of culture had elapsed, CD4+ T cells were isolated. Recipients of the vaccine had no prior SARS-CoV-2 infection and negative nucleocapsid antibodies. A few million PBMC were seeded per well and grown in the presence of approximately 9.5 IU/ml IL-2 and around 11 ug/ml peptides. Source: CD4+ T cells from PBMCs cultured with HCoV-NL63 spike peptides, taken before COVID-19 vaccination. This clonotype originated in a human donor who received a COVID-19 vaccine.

In nucleotides, the CDR3 is TGTGCCAGCAGTGCCTTTACTCAGGGCTACTATGGCTACACCTTC. Translating it yields CASSAFTQGYYGYTF. The chain is built from TRBV7-2 and TRBJ1-2; D perhaps matches TRBD1 (5 bases). The CDR3 consists of 15 residues. The germline V gene has CDR1 SGHTA and CDR2 FQGNSA. The ends were cut back, 6 bases at V and 3 bases at J, with 17 bases in the middle.